Sequencing of this T cell receptor (beta chain) was carried out in a study of blood T cell repertoires in COVID-19. Across the study: In each case, the material was cDNA or gDNA derived from T cells, B-cell-depleted T cells, or PBMCs.

The CDR3 has 16 residues. TCRdb keeps only in-frame clones here, not all; method: immunoSEQ multiplex PCR. The table has fewer than 300,000 clones, 85% to 90% seen once; the top ten hold roughly 8.3%. The V and J genes are TRBV21-1 and TRBJ1-2; the table gives TRBD1 as D, unverified against the DNA. TRBV21-1 is assigned pseudogene status. Sequenced material: PBMCs or T cells enriched from blood (not recorded which). The sequence was collected from a man between 35 and 55 years old who had recovered from COVID-19. CDR3 protein: CASSTTKGRANYGYTF. CDR3 coding DNA: TGTGCCAGCAGTACCACTAAGGGCAGGGCTAACTATGGCTACACCTTC.